The 16 T cell receptor beta chains given below trace back to one sample, sequenced in a study of cytomegalovirus exposure and HLA in healthy donors. The PCR was carried out with 60 Vbeta primers and 13 Jbeta primers. Sequencing was performed with immunoSEQ multiplex PCR; in TCRdb, only in-frame clones are kept and a portion is missing. The table lists 98,000 or so clones, around three quarters of them singletons, with 16% in the top ten. Sequenced: PBMCs. These receptors all come from a man in his sixties in good health and CMV-seropositive.

CDR3 loop: CASSTGGSYNEQFF. CDR3 DNA sequence: TGTGCCAGCAGTACAGGGGGCTCCTACAATGAGCAGTTCTTC. This chain connects TRBV27 to TRBJ2-1, with 8 bases matching TRBD1. There are 14 residues in the CDR3. Germline CDR1 and CDR2: MNHEY and SMNVEV (reference sequence). The trim removed 5 bases at V and 0 bases at J, leaving 0 bases unmatched.

The chain links TRBV9 to TRBJ1-3; D not certain. V was trimmed by 0 bases and J by 2 bases, leaving 9 bases between them. The germline V gene encodes CDR1 SGDLS and CDR2 YYNGEE. This CDR3 region has 15 residues. The chain's CDR3 is CASSVGVAAGNTIYF. The CDR3 nucleotides read TGTGCCAGCAGCGTAGGGGTAGCCGCTGGAAACACCATATATTTT.

The V gene is TRBV2, the J gene TRBJ1-5; unclear D gene. The CDR3 loop spans 11 amino acids. V was trimmed by 9 bases and J by 7 bases, leaving 10 bases between them. Per the germline V gene, CDR1 is SNHLY and CDR2 is FYNNEI. The CDR3 spells CARVFQQPQHF. The DNA for the CDR3 is TGTGCCAGAGTTTTTCAGCAGCCCCAGCATTTT.

This chain uses TRBV7-6 with TRBJ2-7; D is possibly TRBD1 (6 bases). There are 13 residues in the CDR3. CDR1 SGHVS and CDR2 FNYEAQ come from the germline V gene. With 3 bases removed from V and 8 bases from J, the gap between germline ends came to 14 bases. CDR3 DNA: TGTGCCAGCAGCTTGCAGGGGTCATCCCAGCAGTACTTC. Translated: CASSLQGSSQQYF.

The chain links TRBV30 to TRBJ2-5; 10 bases fit TRBD1. The CDR3 has 12 residues. J was trimmed by 3 bases and V by 5 bases; bases with no gene match: 0. Germline-derived CDR1 and CDR2 are GTSNPN and SVGIG (reference sequence). CDR3 sequence (DNA): TGTGCCTGGGGACAGGGGGAAGAGACCCAGTACTTC. As protein: CAWGQGEETQYF. The entire variable domain, with the rest obtained from reference TRBV30 and TRBJ2-5, is as follows: SQTIHQWPATLVQPVGSPLSLECTVEGTSNPNLYWYRQAAGRGLQLLFYSVGIGQISSEVPQNLSASRPQDRQFILSSKKLLLSDSGFYLCAWGQGEETQYFGPGTRLLVL.

The gene calls are TRBV19 and TRBJ1-3; a possible D gene is TRBD1 (5 bases). V dropped 7 bases and J dropped 0 bases, with 13 bases sitting between them. In germline, CDR1 is LNHDA, CDR2 SQIVND (reference sequence). The CDR3 has 15 amino acids. CDR3 DNA: TGTGCCAGTAACCAACAGGTGAACTCTGGAAACACCATATATTTT. Protein sequence: CASNQQVNSGNTIYF.

The chain is built from TRBV27 and TRBJ2-7; D might be TRBD2 (5 bases). CDR1 is MNHEY, CDR2 SMNVEV, per germline (reference sequence). This CDR3 is built from 15 residues. V lost 4 bases, J lost 2 bases, and 15 bases lay in between. DNA for the CDR3: TGTGCCAGCAGTTACGAGGGCCCTGGGGCCTACGAGCAGTACTTC. It specifies CASSYEGPGAYEQYF.

The J gene is TRBJ2-7, the V gene TRBV4-1; the D gene is possibly TRBD1 (5 bases). Germline-derived CDR1 and CDR2 are MGHRA and YSYEKL. Trimming shortened V by 1 base and J by 3 bases, and 10 bases separated the two germline ends. The CDR3 sequence is 14 residues long. The CDR3 sequence is CASSQGQGHYEQYF. The CDR3, as DNA: TGCGCCAGCAGCCAAGGCCAGGGCCACTACGAGCAGTACTTC.

J is TRBJ1-2 and V is TRBV9; D is perhaps TRBD1 (5 bases). Germline loops: CDR1 SGDLS, CDR2 YYNGEE. The V and J ends lost 3 bases and 3 bases respectively, with 15 bases between them. The CDR3 covers 15 residues. CDR3 in DNA: TGTGCCAGCAGCGCCGGCGGGGCAGCGGACTATGGCTACACCTTC. Amino acid sequence: CASSAGGAADYGYTF. The full variable domain, in which reference TRBV9 and TRBJ1-2 provide the parts outside the CDR3, is DSGVTQTPKHLITATGQRVTLRCSPRSGDLSVYWYQQSLDQGLQFLIQYYNGEERAKGNILERFSAQQFPDLHSELNLSSLELGDSALYFCASSAGGAADYGYTFGSGTRLTVV.

J is TRBJ2-7 and V is TRBV14; 7 positions agree with TRBD1. This CDR3 is built from 16 residues. V lost 3 bases, J lost 5 bases, and 13 bases stayed unmatched. The germline gives CDR1 SGHDN, CDR2 FVKESK. CDR3 DNA sequence: TGTGCCAGCAGCCAGCTACTGCCGGGACAGAGGGACGAGCAGTACTTC. Translation gives CASSQLLPGQRDEQYF.

The V gene is TRBV29-1, the J gene TRBJ2-7; tentatively, D is TRBD1 (6 bases). The germline V gene has CDR1 SQVTM and CDR2 ANQGSEA. This CDR3 comprises 12 residues. Trimming shortened V by 6 bases and J by 1 base, and 10 bases separated the two germline ends. CDR3 residues: CSVATGSYEQYF. As DNA, the CDR3 is TGCAGCGTGGCTACAGGGTCCTACGAGCAGTACTTC.

The rearrangement joins TRBV11-2 to TRBJ2-3; TRBD2 aligns across 8 bases. The CDR3 is 15 residues long. CDR1 is SGHAT, CDR2 FQNNGV, per germline. With V trimmed by 2 bases and J by 6 bases, 7 bases remained unmatched. This CDR3 is CASSLRGGPRDTQYF. CDR3 sequence (DNA): TGTGCCAGCAGCTTACGGGGGGGCCCGAGGGATACGCAGTATTTT. Full variable domain (remainder filled in from reference TRBV11-2 and TRBJ2-3): EAGVAQSPRYKIIEKRQSVAFWCNPISGHATLYWYQQILGQGPKLLIQFQNNGVVDDSQLPKDRFSAERLKGVDSTLKIQPAKLEDSAVYLCASSLRGGPRDTQYFGPGTRLTVL.

The chain is built from TRBV25-1 and TRBJ2-7; D is uncertain. Trimming took off 6 bases at V and 1 base at J, with 4 bases between the two ends. The CDR3 sequence is 11 residues long. Per the germline V gene, CDR1 is MGHDK and CDR2 is SYGVNS. CDR3 DNA: TGTGCCAGCAGGACATCCTACGAGCAGTACTTC. As protein: CASRTSYEQYF.

The genes are TRBV29-1 and TRBJ2-1; 8 nucleotides agree with TRBD2. V dropped 3 bases and J dropped 1; count of bases not matched to a gene: 8. Germline CDR1 is SQVTM and CDR2 is ANQGSEA. The CDR3 consists of 16 residues. The CDR3: CSVEVGSGVSYNEQFF. In DNA form, the CDR3 reads TGCAGCGTTGAGGTGGGTAGCGGGGTTTCCTACAATGAGCAGTTCTTC.

This chain joins TRBV6-6 and TRBJ1-1; D ambiguous. Germline V gene sequence: CDR1 MNHNY, CDR2 SVGAGI (reference sequence). V was shortened by 6 bases and J by 1 base, with 6 bases between the two germline ends. The CDR3 runs 12 residues. CDR3 DNA sequence: TGTGCCAGCAGCTATTCGAACACTGAAGCTTTCTTT. The encoded protein is CASSYSNTEAFF.

The J gene is TRBJ2-5, the V gene TRBV6-5, with TRBD1 matching over 7 bases. The J call may be in error: the DNA end matches TRBJ2-7 better. Germline V gene data show CDR1 as MNHEY and CDR2 as SVGAGI. This CDR3 region has 14 residues. CDR3 DNA sequence: TGTGCCAGCACCTACTCGACAGGGCTTTACGAGCAGTACTTC. This codes for CASTYSTGLYEQYF.